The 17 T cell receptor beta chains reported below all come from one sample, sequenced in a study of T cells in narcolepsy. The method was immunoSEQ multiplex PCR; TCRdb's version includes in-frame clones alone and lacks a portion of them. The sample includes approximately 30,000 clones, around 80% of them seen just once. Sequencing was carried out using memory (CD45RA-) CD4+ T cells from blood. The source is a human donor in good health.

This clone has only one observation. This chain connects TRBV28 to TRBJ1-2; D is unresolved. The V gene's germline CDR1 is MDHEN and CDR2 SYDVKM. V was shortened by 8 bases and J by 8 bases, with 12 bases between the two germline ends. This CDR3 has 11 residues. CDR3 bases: TGTGCCAGCTCACGAGGGCTCGGCTACACCTTC. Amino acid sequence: CASSRGLGYTF.

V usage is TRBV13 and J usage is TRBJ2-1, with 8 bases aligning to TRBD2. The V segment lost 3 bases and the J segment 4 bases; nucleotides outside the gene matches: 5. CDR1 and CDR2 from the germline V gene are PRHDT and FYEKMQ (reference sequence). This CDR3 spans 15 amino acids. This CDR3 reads CASSFYTSGYNEQFF. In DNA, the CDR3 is TGTGCCAGCAGCTTTTATACTAGCGGATACAATGAGCAGTTCTTC.

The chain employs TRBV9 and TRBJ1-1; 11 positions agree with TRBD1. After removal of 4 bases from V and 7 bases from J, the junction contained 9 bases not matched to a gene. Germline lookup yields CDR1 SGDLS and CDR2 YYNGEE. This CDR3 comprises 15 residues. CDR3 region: CASSPSDRGLVEAFF. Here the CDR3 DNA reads TGTGCCAGCAGCCCATCGGACAGGGGGCTCGTTGAAGCTTTCTTT.

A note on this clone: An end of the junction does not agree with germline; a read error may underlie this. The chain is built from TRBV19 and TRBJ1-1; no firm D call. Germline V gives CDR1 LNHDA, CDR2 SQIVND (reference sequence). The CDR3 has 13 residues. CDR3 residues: CASSNGRYTVAFF. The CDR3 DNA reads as TGTGCCAGTAGCAACGGACGGTACACTGTAGCTTTCTTT.

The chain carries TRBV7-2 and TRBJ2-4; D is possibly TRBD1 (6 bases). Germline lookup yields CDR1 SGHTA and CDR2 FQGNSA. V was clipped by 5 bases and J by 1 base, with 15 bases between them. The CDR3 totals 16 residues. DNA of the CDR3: TGTGCCAGCAGCCCCACAGGGTTTGGCGCCAAAAACATTCAGTACTTC. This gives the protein CASSPTGFGAKNIQYF.

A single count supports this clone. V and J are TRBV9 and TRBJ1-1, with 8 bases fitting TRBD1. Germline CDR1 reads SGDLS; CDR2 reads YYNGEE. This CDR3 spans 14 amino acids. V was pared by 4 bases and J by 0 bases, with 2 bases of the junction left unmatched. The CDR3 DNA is TGTGCCAGCAGCCGGACAGGGTTGAACACTGAAGCTTTCTTT. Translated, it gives CASSRTGLNTEAFF.

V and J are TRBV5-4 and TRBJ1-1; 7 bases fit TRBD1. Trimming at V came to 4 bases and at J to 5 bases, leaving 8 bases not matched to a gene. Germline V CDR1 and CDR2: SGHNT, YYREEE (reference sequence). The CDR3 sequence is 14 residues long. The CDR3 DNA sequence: TGTGCCAGCAGCCGCGTGACAGGGAGAACTGAAGCTTTCTTT. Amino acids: CASSRVTGRTEAFF.

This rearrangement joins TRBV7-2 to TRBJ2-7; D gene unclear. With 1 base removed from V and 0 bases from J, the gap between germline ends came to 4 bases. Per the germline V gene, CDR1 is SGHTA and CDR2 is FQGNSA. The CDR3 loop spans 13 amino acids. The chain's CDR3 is CASSLGHSYEQYF. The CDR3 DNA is TGTGCCAGCAGCTTAGGACACTCCTACGAGCAGTACTTC. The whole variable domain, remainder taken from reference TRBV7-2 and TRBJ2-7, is GAGVSQSPSNKVTEKGKDVELRCDPISGHTALYWYRQSLGQGLEFLIYFQGNSAPDKSGLPSDRFSAERTGGSVSTLTIQRTQQEDSAVYLCASSLGHSYEQYFGPGTRLTVT.

This chain's CDR3 is CASSWTGTGDQPQHF. CDR3 nucleotides: TGTGCCAGCAGTTGGACCGGGACAGGGGACCAGCCCCAGCATTTT. This chain joins TRBV6-1 and TRBJ1-5, with 10 bases aligning to TRBD1. CDR3 length: 15 amino acids. V was pared by 5 bases and J by 7 bases, with 8 bases of the junction left unmatched. The germline CDR1 and CDR2 sequences are MNHNS and SASEGT.

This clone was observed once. The CDR3 region is CASSGHGVSKEQYF. CDR3 bases: TGTGCCAGCAGTGGGCATGGGGTTTCAAAAGAGCAGTACTTC. V and J are TRBV28 and TRBJ2-7; no reliable D call. Trimming left V 5 bases short and J 7 bases short, with 18 bases between. The germline CDR1 and CDR2 sequences are MDHEN and SYDVKM. The CDR3 spans 14 residues.

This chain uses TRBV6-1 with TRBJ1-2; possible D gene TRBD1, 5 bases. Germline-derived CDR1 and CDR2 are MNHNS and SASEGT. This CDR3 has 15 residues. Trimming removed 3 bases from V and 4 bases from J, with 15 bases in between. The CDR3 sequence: CASSEPLGAAYGYTF. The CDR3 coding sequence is TGTGCCAGCAGTGAGCCTCTTGGGGCAGCCTATGGCTACACCTTC.

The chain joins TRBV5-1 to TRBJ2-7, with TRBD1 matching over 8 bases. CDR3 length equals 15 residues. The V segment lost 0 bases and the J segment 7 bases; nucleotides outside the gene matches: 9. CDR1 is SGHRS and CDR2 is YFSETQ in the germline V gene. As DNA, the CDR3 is TGCGCCAGCAGCTTGGGTAGGGGACAGGTAGGAGAGCAGTACTTC. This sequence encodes CASSLGRGQVGEQYF.

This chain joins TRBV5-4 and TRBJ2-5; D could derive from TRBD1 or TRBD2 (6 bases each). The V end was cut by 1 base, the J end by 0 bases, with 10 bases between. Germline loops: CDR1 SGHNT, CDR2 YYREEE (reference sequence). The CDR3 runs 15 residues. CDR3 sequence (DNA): TGTGCCAGCAGCTTGACAGGGAGGTACCAAGAGACCCAGTACTTC. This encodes CASSLTGRYQETQYF.

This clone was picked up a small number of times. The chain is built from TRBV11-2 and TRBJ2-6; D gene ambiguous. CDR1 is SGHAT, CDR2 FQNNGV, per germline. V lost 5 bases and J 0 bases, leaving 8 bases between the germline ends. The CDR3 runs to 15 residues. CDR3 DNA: TGTGCCAGCAGCAAAGAACCCTCTGGGGCCAACGTCCTGACTTTC. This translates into CASSKEPSGANVLTF.

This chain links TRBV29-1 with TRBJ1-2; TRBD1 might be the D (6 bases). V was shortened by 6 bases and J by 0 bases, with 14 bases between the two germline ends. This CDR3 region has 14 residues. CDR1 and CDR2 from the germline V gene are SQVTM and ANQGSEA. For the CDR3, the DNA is TGCAGCGTCCCGGCCGGGGGGCCTAACTATGGCTACACCTTC. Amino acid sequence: CSVPAGGPNYGYTF.

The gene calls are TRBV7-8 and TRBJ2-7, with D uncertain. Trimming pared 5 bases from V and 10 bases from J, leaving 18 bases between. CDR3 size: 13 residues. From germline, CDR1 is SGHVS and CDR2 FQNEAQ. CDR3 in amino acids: CASSPATVQRQYF. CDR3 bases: TGTGCCAGCAGCCCTGCTACGGTGCAAAGACAGTACTTC.

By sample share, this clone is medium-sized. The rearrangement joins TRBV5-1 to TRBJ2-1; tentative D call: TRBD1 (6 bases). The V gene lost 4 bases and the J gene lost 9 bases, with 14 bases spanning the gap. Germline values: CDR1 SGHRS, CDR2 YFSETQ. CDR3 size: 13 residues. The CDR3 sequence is CASSPGTLVEQFF. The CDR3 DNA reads TGCGCCAGCAGCCCAGGGACATTGGTTGAGCAGTTCTTC.